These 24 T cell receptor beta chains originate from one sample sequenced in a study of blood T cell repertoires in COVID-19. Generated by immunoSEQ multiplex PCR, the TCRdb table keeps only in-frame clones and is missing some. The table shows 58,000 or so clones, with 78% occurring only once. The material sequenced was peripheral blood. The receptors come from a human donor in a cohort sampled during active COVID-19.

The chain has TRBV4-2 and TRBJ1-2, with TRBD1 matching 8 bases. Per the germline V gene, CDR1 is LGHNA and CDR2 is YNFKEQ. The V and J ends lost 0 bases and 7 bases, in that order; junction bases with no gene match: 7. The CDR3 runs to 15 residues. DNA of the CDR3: TGTGCCAGCAGCCAAGATCTGCAGGGGGCGCTTGGCTACACCTTC. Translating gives CASSQDLQGALGYTF.

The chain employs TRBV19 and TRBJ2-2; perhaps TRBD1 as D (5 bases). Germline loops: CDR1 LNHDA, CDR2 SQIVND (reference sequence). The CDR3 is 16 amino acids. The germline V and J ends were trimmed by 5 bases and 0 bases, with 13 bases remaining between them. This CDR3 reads CASSPKTVTNTGELFF. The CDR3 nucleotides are TGTGCCAGTAGTCCTAAGACAGTTACGAACACCGGGGAGCTGTTTTTT. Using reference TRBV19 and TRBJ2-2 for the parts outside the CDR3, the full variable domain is DGGITQSPKYLFRKEGQNVTLSCEQNLNHDAMYWYRQDPGQGLRLIYYSQIVNDFQKGDIAEGYSVSREKKESFPLTVTSAQKNPTAFYLCASSPKTVTNTGELFFGEGSRLTVL.

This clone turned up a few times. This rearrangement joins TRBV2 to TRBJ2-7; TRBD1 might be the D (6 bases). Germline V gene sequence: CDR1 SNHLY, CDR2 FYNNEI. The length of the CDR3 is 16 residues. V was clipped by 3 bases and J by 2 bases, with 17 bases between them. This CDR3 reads CASSERIGQRAYEQYF. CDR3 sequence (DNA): TGTGCCAGCAGTGAGAGGATCGGACAGCGAGCCTACGAGCAGTACTTC.

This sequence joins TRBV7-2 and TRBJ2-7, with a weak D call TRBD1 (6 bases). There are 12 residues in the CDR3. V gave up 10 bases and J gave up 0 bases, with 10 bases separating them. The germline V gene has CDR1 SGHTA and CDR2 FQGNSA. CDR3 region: CATLDSSYEQYF. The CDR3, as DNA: TGTGCCACCCTGGACAGCTCCTACGAGCAGTACTTC. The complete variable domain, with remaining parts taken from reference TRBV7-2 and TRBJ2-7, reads GAGVSQSPSNKVTEKGKDVELRCDPISGHTALYWYRQSLGQGLEFLIYFQGNSAPDKSGLPSDRFSAERTGGSVSTLTIQRTQQEDSAVYLCATLDSSYEQYFGPGTRLTVT.

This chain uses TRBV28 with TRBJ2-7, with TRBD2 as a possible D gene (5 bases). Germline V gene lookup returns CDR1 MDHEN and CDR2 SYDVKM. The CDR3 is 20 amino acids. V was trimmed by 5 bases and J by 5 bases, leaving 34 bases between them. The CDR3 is CASSPATPPPRGPKKHEQYF. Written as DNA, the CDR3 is TGTGCCAGCAGTCCTGCAACCCCTCCCCCCCGCGGGCCAAAAAAGCACGAGCAGTACTTC.

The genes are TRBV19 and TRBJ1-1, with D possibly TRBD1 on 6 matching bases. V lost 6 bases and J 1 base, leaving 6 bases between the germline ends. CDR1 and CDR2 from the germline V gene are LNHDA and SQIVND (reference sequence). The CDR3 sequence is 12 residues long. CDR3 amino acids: CASRGQNTEAFF. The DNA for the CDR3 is TGTGCCAGTAGGGGACAGAACACTGAAGCTTTCTTT.

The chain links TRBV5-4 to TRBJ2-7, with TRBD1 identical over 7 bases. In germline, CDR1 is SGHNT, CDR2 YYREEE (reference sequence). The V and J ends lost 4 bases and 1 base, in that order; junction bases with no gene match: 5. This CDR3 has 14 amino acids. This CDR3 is CASSRQGTSYEQYF. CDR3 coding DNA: TGTGCCAGCAGCCGACAGGGAACTTCCTACGAGCAGTACTTC.

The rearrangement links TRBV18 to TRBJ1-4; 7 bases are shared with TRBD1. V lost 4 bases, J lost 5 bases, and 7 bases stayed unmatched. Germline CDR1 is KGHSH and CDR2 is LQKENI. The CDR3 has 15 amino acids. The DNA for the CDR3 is TGTGCCAGCTCACTGGGACAGCAGCGAAATGAAAAACTGTTTTTT. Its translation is CASSLGQQRNEKLFF.

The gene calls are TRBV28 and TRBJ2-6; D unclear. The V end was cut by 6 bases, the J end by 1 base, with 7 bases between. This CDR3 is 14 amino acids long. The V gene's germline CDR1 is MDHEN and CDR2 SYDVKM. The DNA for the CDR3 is TGTGCCAGCAGCCCCCGTTCTGGGGCCAACGTCCTGACTTTC. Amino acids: CASSPRSGANVLTF.

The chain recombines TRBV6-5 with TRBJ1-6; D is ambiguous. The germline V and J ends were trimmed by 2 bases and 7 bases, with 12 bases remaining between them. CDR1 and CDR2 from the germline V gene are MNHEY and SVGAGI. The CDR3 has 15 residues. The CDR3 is CASSYAIPLNSPLHF. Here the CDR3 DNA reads TGTGCCAGCAGTTACGCTATACCCTTGAATTCACCCCTCCACTTT.

In DNA form, the CDR3 reads TGTGCCAGCAGCGGGACAGGGGGCTCTTATTCACCCCTCCACTTT. It is translated as CASSGTGGSYSPLHF. J is TRBJ1-6 and V is TRBV28, with 12 bases lining up with TRBD1. The CDR3 extends over 15 amino acids. The V gene end was trimmed by 6 bases and the J gene end by 8 bases; junction bases not matched to a gene: 5. Germline V gene lookup returns CDR1 MDHEN and CDR2 SYDVKM.

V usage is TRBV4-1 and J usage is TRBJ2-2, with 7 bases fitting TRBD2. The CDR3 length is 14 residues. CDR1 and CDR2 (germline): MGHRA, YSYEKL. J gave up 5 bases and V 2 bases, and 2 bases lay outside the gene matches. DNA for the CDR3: TGCGCCAGCAGCCAACAGGGAGGGACCGGGGAGCTGTTTTTT. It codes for CASSQQGGTGELFF.

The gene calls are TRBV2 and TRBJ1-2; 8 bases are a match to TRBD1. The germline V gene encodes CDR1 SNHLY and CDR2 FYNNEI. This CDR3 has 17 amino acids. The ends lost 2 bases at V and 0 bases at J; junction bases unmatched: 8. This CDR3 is CASSEWGRGQANYGYTF. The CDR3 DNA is TGTGCCAGCAGTGAATGGGGCAGGGGGCAAGCTAACTATGGCTACACCTTC.

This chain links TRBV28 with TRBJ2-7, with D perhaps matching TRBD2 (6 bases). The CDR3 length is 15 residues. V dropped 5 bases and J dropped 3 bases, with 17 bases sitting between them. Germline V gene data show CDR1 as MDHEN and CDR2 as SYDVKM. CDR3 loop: CASSPRELQRYEQYF. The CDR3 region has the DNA TGTGCCAGCAGTCCACGGGAGTTGCAGCGCTACGAGCAGTACTTC.

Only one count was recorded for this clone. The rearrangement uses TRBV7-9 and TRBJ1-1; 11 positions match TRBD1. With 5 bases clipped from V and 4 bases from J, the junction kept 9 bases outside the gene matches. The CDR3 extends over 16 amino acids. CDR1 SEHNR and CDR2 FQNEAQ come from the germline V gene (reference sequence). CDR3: CASSTTGQGASTEAFF. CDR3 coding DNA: TGTGCCAGCAGCACAACAGGACAGGGGGCGAGCACTGAAGCTTTCTTT.

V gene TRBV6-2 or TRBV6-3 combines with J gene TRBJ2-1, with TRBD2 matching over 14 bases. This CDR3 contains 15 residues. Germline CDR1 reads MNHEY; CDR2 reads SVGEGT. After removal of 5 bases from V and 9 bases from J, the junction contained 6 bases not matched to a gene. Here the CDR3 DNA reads TGTGCCAGCAGTACCCCGGGACTAGCGGGAGTTGAGCAGTTCTTC. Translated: CASSTPGLAGVEQFF.

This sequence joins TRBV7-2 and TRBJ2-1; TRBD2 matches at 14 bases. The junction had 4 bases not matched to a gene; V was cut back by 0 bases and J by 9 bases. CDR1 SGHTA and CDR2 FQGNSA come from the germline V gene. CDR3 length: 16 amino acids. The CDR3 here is CASSLAGTSGRGEQFF. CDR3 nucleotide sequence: TGTGCCAGCAGCTTAGCCGGGACTAGCGGGAGAGGTGAGCAGTTCTTC.

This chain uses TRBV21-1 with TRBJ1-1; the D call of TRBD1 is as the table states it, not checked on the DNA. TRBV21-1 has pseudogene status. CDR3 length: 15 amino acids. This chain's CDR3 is CASSPLDRGGTEAFF. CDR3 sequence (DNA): TGTGCCAGCAGCCCCCTGGACAGGGGAGGAACTGAAGCTTTCTTT.

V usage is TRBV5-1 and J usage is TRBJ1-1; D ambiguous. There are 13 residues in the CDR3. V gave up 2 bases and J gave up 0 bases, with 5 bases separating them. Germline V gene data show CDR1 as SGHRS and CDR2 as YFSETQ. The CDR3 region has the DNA TGCGCCAGCAGCTTCCAGGTGAACACTGAAGCTTTCTTT. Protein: CASSFQVNTEAFF. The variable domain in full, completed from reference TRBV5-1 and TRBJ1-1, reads KAGVTQTPRYLIKTRGQQVTLSCSPISGHRSVSWYQQTPGQGLQFLFEYFSETQRNKGNFPGRFSGRQFSNSRSEMNVSTLELGDSALYLCASSFQVNTEAFFGQGTRLTVV.

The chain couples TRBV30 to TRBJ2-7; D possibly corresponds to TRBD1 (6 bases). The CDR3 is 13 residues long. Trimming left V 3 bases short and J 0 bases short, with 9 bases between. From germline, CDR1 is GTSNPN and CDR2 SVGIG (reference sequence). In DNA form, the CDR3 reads TGTGCCTGGAGCACAGGGAACTCCTACGAGCAGTACTTC. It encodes CAWSTGNSYEQYF.

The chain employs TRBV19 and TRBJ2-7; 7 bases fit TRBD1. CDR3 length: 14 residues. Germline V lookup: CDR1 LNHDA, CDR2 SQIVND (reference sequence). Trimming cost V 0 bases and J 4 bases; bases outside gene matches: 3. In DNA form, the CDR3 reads TGTGCCAGTAGTATAGACCCAGGGGGTTACGAGCAGTACTTC. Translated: CASSIDPGGYEQYF.

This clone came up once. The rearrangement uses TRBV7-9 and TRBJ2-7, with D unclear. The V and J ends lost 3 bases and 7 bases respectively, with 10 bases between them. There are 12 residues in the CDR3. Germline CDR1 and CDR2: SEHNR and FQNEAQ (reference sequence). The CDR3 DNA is TGTGCCAGCAGCTTCTCCGGGTGGGAGCAGTACTTC. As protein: CASSFSGWEQYF.

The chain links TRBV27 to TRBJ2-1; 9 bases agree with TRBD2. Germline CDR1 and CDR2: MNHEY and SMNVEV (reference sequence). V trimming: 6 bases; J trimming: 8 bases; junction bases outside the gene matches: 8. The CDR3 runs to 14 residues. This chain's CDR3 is CASSDTSGWDEQFF. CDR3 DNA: TGTGCCAGCAGCGATACTAGCGGGTGGGATGAGCAGTTCTTC.

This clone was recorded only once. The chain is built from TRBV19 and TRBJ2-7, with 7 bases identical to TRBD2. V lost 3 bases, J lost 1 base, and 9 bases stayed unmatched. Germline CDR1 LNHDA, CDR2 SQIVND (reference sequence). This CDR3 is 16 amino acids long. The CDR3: CASSMILADPSYEQYF. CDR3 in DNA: TGTGCCAGTAGTATGATCCTAGCGGACCCTTCCTACGAGCAGTACTTC.